This T cell receptor beta chain came from a study of cytomegalovirus exposure and HLA in healthy donors (dated by TCRdb to 2015 to 2018). General notes on the study: According to an earlier analysis of 587 of the donors, about 180 million T cells yielded 117 million unique TCR beta sequences and roughly 280 Gb of sequence data. Roughly 300 gigabases of sequencing data and 78 million or so unique TCR sequences were included in an early release covering around 600 HLA-typed donors. Of the approximately 400 genotyped donors, roughly 80% fell in the genetic ancestry cluster associated with self-reported Caucasian donors. The aim of the study was to test whether cataloging public T cell receptors could identify signatures of past pathogen exposure. The T cell repertoires of 700 or so subjects were profiled by immunosequencing and related to cytomegalovirus serostatus. A separate validation cohort of roughly 130 different subjects was used in addition to the 666-subject first cohort. The study combined high-throughput TCR immunosequencing, statistical association of individual TCRs with disease status, and machine learning to predict cytomegalovirus infection status. To study patterns of TCR occurrence, a later analysis re-analyzed previously published TCR beta repertoires from 666 donors and added high-resolution HLA genotyping. Rather than using new phenotypic data, the later analysis identified candidate immune exposures from TCR beta sequences and from how often those sequences occurred across donors. To decide whether each TCR beta V gene segment behaved as functional or pseudogenic, an earlier analysis of approximately 600 of the donors relied on high-throughput TCR beta sequencing. Donor age, sex, ethnicity and CMV serostatus were compiled alongside the repertoire data. A later genetic analysis took genome-wide SNP genotypes for about 55% of the 666 donors and used that subset as a discovery cohort. Every discovery cohort repertoire had been produced on one sequencing platform. Class I and class II HLA loci were covered by the typing at four-digit resolution. The number of donors typed differed by locus, with about 620-630 for A, B, C, DRB1 and DQB1, around 500 for DQA1, under 610 for DPA1, and over 400 for DPB1. Because of strong linkage in the cohort, roughly five DR-DQ haplotypes were treated as single units for association and clustering. Among around 400 genotyped donors of the cohort, an average of around 250,000 unique TCR beta nucleotide sequences was sequenced per donor, of which roughly 17% were non-productive.

The library was obtained by the immunoSEQ multiplex PCR assay. For the multiplex PCR, a mixture combining 60 forward primers for TCR Vbeta segments and 13 reverse primers for TCR Jbeta segments was used. The CDR3 region of rearranged TCR beta genes was amplified from genomic DNA with a multiplex PCR assay. On the Illumina HiSeq System, the amplified TCR beta libraries were sequenced as 87-base-pair reads. The source study handled its data this way. A later analysis tallied approximately 87 million unique TCR beta chains across the 666 repertoires, and about 12 million of those chains were shared by two or more donors. Raw reads were error-corrected and collapsed into unique sequences by a nearest-neighbor algorithm in which closely related sequences were merged to remove PCR and sequencing errors. CDR3 sequences were aligned to IMGT reference sequences to assign V, D and J gene segments. For a sequence to be retained, at least a six-nucleotide match to both a V gene segment and a J gene segment was required. Rearrangements were classified as productive when the CDR3 lacked stop codons and remained in frame with V and J, and all other rearrangements were classified as non-productive. CDR3 was defined according to IMGT convention as the region running from the second conserved V-encoded cysteine to the conserved J-encoded phenylalanine. The earlier analysis of a few hundred of the donors excluded sequences that lacked an unambiguous match to a single V gene segment. An earlier analysis of 587 of the donors called V segments functional above 56.7% productive rearrangements and segregating when the between-donor standard deviation exceeded 5%. To diagnose cytomegalovirus status from the catalog of TCR beta chain sequences, a statistical classification framework was built. V and J gene assignment, in a later analysis, came from comparing TCR nucleotide sequences with IMGT/GENE-DB human TR gene sequences. The TCRdist pipeline was used in a later analysis to assign CDR3 sequences and most-parsimonious VDJ recombination scenarios. In a later analysis, every TCR beta chain was defined by the combination of its CDR3 amino acid sequence and its V-gene family, and reads without a unique V-gene family were dropped. A later analysis removed over 500 highly shared, low-generation-probability nucleotide sequences to deal with suspected cross-contamination and a sequencing artifact. A later analysis calculated a clonal expansion index for each public chain from normalized within-repertoire ranks of inferred template counts. A later analysis computed generation probabilities with a VDJ recombination model fitted to out-of-frame rearrangements, and checked the results against IGoR. In a later analysis, TCR-TCR, TCR-HLA and TCR-CMV co-occurrence was scored with hypergeometric tests, and a repertoire-size bias correction was applied to TCR pairs. False discovery rates were estimated in a later analysis by permuting HLA or CMV assignments 20 times. A later analysis grouped co-occurring TCRs with DBSCAN, adding TCRdist sequence similarity when clustering within HLA-allele-positive subsets. For co-occurrence clustering, repertoires with fewer than 30,000 or more than 120,000 public chains were excluded, along with roughly 5 repertoires with anomalous nucleotide sharing. This immuneACCESS table, as held by TCRdb, lists in-frame sequences with V and J called but not all clones. Of the missing ones, under half trace to an unresolved V gene in checked studies; the others have no known cause. From that table come the V and J calls and clone size; the DNA was used to work out D and trimming. The sample has fewer than 150,000 clones on record, 80% of them singletons. Of the sample, 7.5% to 9% falls within the top ten clones.

Including the terminal cysteine and phenylalanine, the CDR3 comprises 12 residues. The DNA shown is the 36-base CDR3, in frame from base 1. CDR1 and CDR2, per the germline V gene, are SGHRS and YFSETQ. V lost 1 base and J lost 3 bases; the stretch between them is 5 bases long. Points on this clone: It has no known antigen specificity. Base quality data are lacking; no much larger clone is found one base away.

Results and caveats for the whole study, not just this receptor: Broadly in line with IMGT annotations, most TCR beta V segments showed up in productive rearrangements about 90% or about 30% of the time in an earlier analysis of several hundred of the donors. The classifier was reported to diagnose cytomegalovirus status with high specificity and sensitivity in both the original cohort and the validation cohort. In a later analysis, several top co-occurrence clusters were reported to appear linked to parvovirus B19, influenza, CMV and Epstein-Barr virus. In vitro tests confirmed that three of the cytomegalovirus-associated TCR beta chains recognize cytomegalovirus antigens. The study listed 164 TCR beta chains as associated with cytomegalovirus. This cohort had only TCR beta chains sequenced, and the lack of alpha or paired-chain data limited which features could be detected. Specific HLA alleles were associated with 16,951 TCR beta sequences at a false discovery rate of 0.05 in a later analysis. In a later genetic analysis, a missense DCLRE1C variant was associated with V-gene and J-gene trimming of TCR beta chains, and the association was replicated in an independent cohort. Most TCR sequences were observed very rarely across donors, whereas some public TCRs were present in many individuals. According to a later analysis, most CMV-associated TCR beta chains appeared to be HLA-restricted, and the HLA associations seemed to be driven largely by CMV exposure. Immune exposure information for the cohort was limited to CMV serostatus. A further reported finding was that TCR beta sequences accurately predicted the HLA-A and HLA-B alleles for most subjects in the first cohort. Presence/absence analyses assumed roughly uniform sequencing depth across donors, an assumption that may not hold. Correlated functional status among segregating V segments might reflect linkage disequilibrium, but an unknown experimental factor could not be ruled out. Because some donors lacked HLA typing at each locus, the association tests relied only on the typed subset. It was suggested by the authors that the approach could potentially be generalized to other disease states and immunological phenotypes. Compared with the roughly 670-donor mean, donors in an Asian-associated ancestry cluster had fewer N-insertions in productive TCRs, according to a later genetic analysis. In a later analysis, the rate of TCR association differed among HLA loci, with DRB1 alleles having the most associated TCRs and HLA-C alleles having the fewest. A later analysis found that HLA-associated TCR beta chains were more clonally expanded and had lower generation probabilities than equally common non-associated chains. Because the 87-base-pair reads could not distinguish some IMGT-functional V segments, including TRBV6-2 and TRBV6-3, those segments were excluded. The sequencing pipeline was judged likely to have produced a cluster of highly shared sequence variants as a technical artifact. Assigning TCR associations to individual alleles was difficult when HLA alleles, especially DR and DQ, strongly co-occurred. Approximately 18 rarely observed V segments, including chromosome 9 orphons, were excluded from the earlier analysis of about 610 of the donors because counts were too low.

The cohort was made up of about 610 healthy bone marrow donors. Cohort members were all nominally healthy when sampled, although unrecorded immune exposures were likely present. The donor was CMV seropositive and belonged to the group of about 290 seropositive cohort members. A peripheral blood sample was provided by each donor, and peripheral blood mononuclear cells were used for TCR beta sequencing. Genomic DNA was extracted from the blood cell samples with the Qiagen DNeasy Blood Extraction Kit. Sequenced input: PBMCs. The rearranged chain carries TRBV5-1 and TRBJ2-7; no D gene is confidently identified. This receptor was identified in a female donor in good health and CMV-seropositive. The CDR3 corresponds to CASSLSGYEQYF. The sequenced DNA is TGCGCCAGCAGCTTGTCGGGCTACGAGCAGTACTTC.